The rows below give T cell receptor beta chains drawn from one sample of a study of regulatory T cells in long-lasting Graves disease. MiXCR, run by TCRdb on the multiplex PCR reads, gives a single entry per CDR3 protein. Of a few hundred thousand distinct CDR3 sequences detected, roughly a quarter appear once; the ten largest clones hold over 25%. Sequenced here: peripheral blood mononuclear cells (PBMCs), sampled when the disease was refractory, from a patient treated with antithyroid drugs. Source of these receptors: a female donor with Graves disease. The CDR3 runs from the conserved cysteine through the conserved F or W. D genes are given only for firm matches. Only some rows state a clone size, as once, few, many or a class for expanded clones.

V,length,size,J,D,CDR3,DNA
TRBV9,14,-,TRBJ2-7,TRBD1,CASSPWDSKGEQYF,TGTGCCAGCAGCCCGTGGGACAGCAAGGGGGAGCAGTACTTC
TRBV3-1,16,many,TRBJ1-1,-,CASSQDLGGENTEAFF,TGTGCCAGCAGCCAAGATCTTGGAGGTGAGAACACTGAAGCTTTCTTT
TRBV15,14,-,TRBJ2-7,TRBD2,CATTDPSGRYEQNF,TGTGCCACCACTGATCCTAGCGGGAGGTACGAGCAGAACTTC
TRBV7-2,15,-,TRBJ2-7,-,CASSLGGQGGHEQYF,TGTGCCAGCAGCTTGGGGGGGCAGGGCGGCCACGAGCAGTACTTC
TRBV29-1,13,few,TRBJ1-5,-,CSVAGDLREPQHF,TGCAGCGTTGCGGGGGATCTTAGGGAGCCCCAGCATTTT
TRBV7-9,15,-,TRBJ2-7,TRBD1,CASSFEQGVTYEQYF,TGTGCCAGCAGCTTCGAACAGGGGGTCACCTACGAGCAGTACTTC
TRBV20-1,16,once,TRBJ1-5,TRBD1,CSAGNSGTVRSQPQHF,TGCAGTGCTGGTAACTCCGGGACAGTCCGTTCTCAGCCCCAGCATTTT
TRBV28,15,-,TRBJ2-3,-,CASSSASISTDTQYF,TGTGCCAGCAGTTCCGCATCCATTAGCACAGATACGCAGTATTTT
TRBV7-2,15,-,TRBJ1-5,-,CASSLSGASNQPQHF,TGTGCCAGCAGCTTATCAGGGGCAAGCAATCAGCCCCAGCATTTT
TRBV3-1,13,-,TRBJ1-6,-,CASSPSTTSPLHF,TGTGCCAGCAGCCCATCGACTACCTCACCCCTCCACTTT
TRBV27,14,-,TRBJ1-5,-,CASRLRVGNQPQHF,TGTGCCAGCAGACTCCGGGTGGGCAATCAGCCCCAGCATTTT
TRBV2,15,many,TRBJ2-7,TRBD2,CASRRIAGGSYEQYF,TGTGCCAGCAGACGTATAGCGGGAGGATCCTACGAGCAGTACTTC
TRBV6-2/TRBV6-3,16,few,TRBJ2-5,TRBD2,CASSEVAGGPGKTQYF,TGTGCCAGCAGTGAAGTAGCGGGAGGTCCCGGGAAGACCCAGTACTTC
TRBV7-2,16,few,TRBJ2-7,TRBD2,CASSTRTSGILDEQYF,TGTGCCAGCAGCACAAGGACTAGCGGGATACTCGACGAGCAGTACTTC
TRBV20-1,17,-,TRBJ1-3,TRBD1,CSARGAPGQGAGNTIYF,TGCAGTGCTAGAGGCGCCCCGGGACAGGGCGCTGGAAACACCATATATTTT
TRBV28,15,many,TRBJ2-5,-,CASSLYGGQGETQYF,TGTGCCAGCAGTTTATACGGGGGGCAGGGAGAGACCCAGTACTTC
TRBV27,15,once,TRBJ2-3,-,CASSFLASRTDTQYF,TGTGCCAGCAGTTTCCTGGCGTCTCGCACAGATACGCAGTATTTT
TRBV12-3/TRBV12-4,13,many,TRBJ2-1,-,CASSLTGGDEQFF,TGTGCCAGCAGTCTTACAGGGGGGGATGAGCAGTTCTTC
TRBV6-5,14,many,TRBJ1-2,-,CASSYSGPADGYTF,TGTGCCAGCAGTTACTCCGGGCCTGCGGATGGCTACACCTTC
TRBV29-1,14,-,TRBJ1-2,-,CSVEDFGRNYGYTF,TGCAGCGTTGAAGACTTCGGGCGAAACTATGGCTACACCTTC
TRBV29-1,14,few,TRBJ2-7,TRBD1,CSVVLGQGSYEQYF,TGCAGCGTTGTTCTGGGACAGGGATCCTACGAGCAGTACTTC
TRBV20-1,19,many,TRBJ2-7,TRBD2,CSARGIGQPGLAGSSEQYF,TGCAGTGCTAGGGGAATTGGTCAACCGGGACTAGCGGGAAGTTCGGAGCAGTACTTC
TRBV2,15,-,TRBJ2-2,TRBD2,CASGKVGSGTGELFF,TGTGCCAGCGGTAAAGTTGGTAGCGGGACCGGGGAGCTGTTTTTT
TRBV2,14,-,TRBJ2-1,TRBD2,CASSELAGDLEQFF,TGTGCCAGCAGTGAATTAGCGGGAGATCTCGAGCAGTTCTTC
TRBV28,14,-,TRBJ1-2,TRBD1,CASSLGTGGFGYTF,TGTGCCAGCAGTTTGGGGACAGGGGGATTTGGCTACACCTTC
TRBV7-2,14,many,TRBJ2-7,TRBD2,CASSESGILYEQYF,TGTGCCAGCAGCGAAAGCGGGATACTCTACGAGCAGTACTTC
TRBV19,14,-,TRBJ1-1,-,CASSSRGYITEAFF,TGTGCCAGTAGTAGCAGGGGCTATATCACTGAAGCTTTCTTT
TRBV19,16,-,TRBJ2-7,TRBD2,CASSTAGGGGPYEQYF,TGTGCCAGTAGTACCGCGGGGGGGGGAGGACCCTACGAGCAGTACTTC
TRBV28,16,many,TRBJ2-4,-,CASSFRTVLAKNIQYF,TGTGCCAGCAGTTTTCGGACCGTCTTAGCCAAAAACATTCAGTACTTC
TRBV9,15,-,TRBJ2-2,-,CASSVRDPFTGELFF,TGTGCCAGCAGCGTCCGAGACCCATTCACCGGGGAGCTGTTTTTT
TRBV3-1,14,many,TRBJ1-2,-,CASSQRSGRGGYTF,TGTGCCAGCAGCCAAAGATCGGGACGGGGTGGCTACACCTTC
TRBV5-1,14,many,TRBJ1-2,TRBD1,CASSLDRQGEGYTF,TGCGCCAGCAGCTTGGACAGACAGGGAGAAGGCTACACCTTC